These 24 T cell receptor beta chains originate from one sample sequenced in a study of shared clonotypes between healthy human individuals. Generated by immunoSEQ multiplex PCR, the TCRdb table keeps only in-frame clones and is missing some. The repertoire includes about 870,000 clones, nearly 95% of them detected once, and 24% sits in the top ten. Naive CD8 cells lacked CD45RO, underwent positive selection for CCR7 and left out terminally differentiated effector memory CD45RA+ cells. Sequenced input: naive CD8+ T cells sorted from blood. The receptors derive from a young man in good health.

The V call is TRBV7-2, the J call TRBJ1-5, with 7 bases that match TRBD1. The CDR3 length is 15 residues. V lost 5 bases to trimming and J lost 8 bases; unmatched junction nucleotides: 12. Germline values: CDR1 SGHTA, CDR2 FQGNSA. This chain's CDR3 is CASSLRAGGLEPQHF. The CDR3 nucleotides are TGTGCCAGCAGCCTAAGGGCAGGGGGTCTTGAGCCCCAGCATTTT.

The rearrangement joins TRBV18 to TRBJ2-7; D not resolved. CDR3 size: 14 residues. Germline V gives CDR1 KGHSH, CDR2 LQKENI. Trimming left V 2 bases short and J 4 bases short, with 12 bases between. The CDR3 here is CASSPDTDLYEQYF. The CDR3 nucleotides are TGTGCCAGCTCACCAGACACAGACCTATACGAGCAGTACTTC.

The chain carries TRBV25-1 and TRBJ1-5; a possible D gene is TRBD1 (5 bases). Trimming removed 1 base from V and 4 bases from J, with 11 bases in between. CDR1 MGHDK and CDR2 SYGVNS come from the germline V gene. The CDR3 runs 15 residues. This CDR3 is CASSESGRGNQPQHF. CDR3 DNA: TGTGCCAGCAGTGAATCAGGGAGGGGTAATCAGCCCCAGCATTTT. The complete variable domain, with remaining parts taken from reference TRBV25-1 and TRBJ1-5, reads EADIYQTPRYLVIGTGKKITLECSQTMGHDKMYWYQQDPGMELHLIHYSYGVNSTEKGDLSSESTVSRIRTEHFPLTLESARPSHTSQYLCASSESGRGNQPQHFGDGTRLSIL.

The chain joins TRBV15 to TRBJ2-3; D is ambiguous. The germline V and J ends were trimmed by 0 bases and 4 bases, with 5 bases remaining between them. The germline V gene encodes CDR1 LNHNV and CDR2 YYDKDF (reference sequence). The CDR3 covers 13 residues. Here the CDR3 reads CATSREGSDTQYF. The CDR3 nucleotides read TGTGCCACCAGCAGAGAGGGTTCAGATACGCAGTATTTT.

The chain combines TRBV2 with TRBJ1-3; D gene ambiguous. There are 13 residues in the CDR3. Trimming left V 2 bases short and J 3 bases short, with 5 bases between. Germline values: CDR1 SNHLY, CDR2 FYNNEI. CDR3: CASSESSGNTIYF. The CDR3 nucleotides are TGTGCCAGCAGTGAAAGCAGTGGAAACACCATATATTTT.

V and J are TRBV5-1 and TRBJ2-5, with 8 bases aligning to TRBD2. The CDR3 is 20 amino acids. V was pared by 2 bases and J by 5 bases, with 23 bases of the junction left unmatched. CDR1 SGHRS and CDR2 YFSETQ come from the germline V gene. The CDR3 DNA follows: TGCGCCAGCAGCTTAAAACCCAGGGATTTAGCGGGGAGGGGATCGGAGACCCAGTACTTC. Translation: CASSLKPRDLAGRGSETQYF.

The gene calls are TRBV6-4 and TRBJ1-2; D not resolved. With 5 bases removed from V and 7 bases from J, the gap between germline ends came to 11 bases. The germline V gene encodes CDR1 MRHNA and CDR2 SNTAGT. CDR3 length: 12 amino acids. The CDR3: CASSNGQAGYTF. CDR3 nucleotide sequence: TGTGCCAGCAGTAACGGGCAGGCTGGCTACACCTTC.

The chain is built from TRBV5-1 and TRBJ2-1; 7 bases match TRBD2. With 0 bases clipped from V and 1 base from J, the junction kept 4 bases outside the gene matches. The CDR3 has 16 residues. Germline CDR1 reads SGHRS; CDR2 reads YFSETQ. CDR3 sequence: CASSLGYGRSYNEQFF. The CDR3 DNA is TGCGCCAGCAGCTTGGGCTACGGGAGGTCCTACAATGAGCAGTTCTTC.

The V call is TRBV14, the J call TRBJ2-7; D call uncertain. The CDR3 length is 15 residues. Trimming cost V 1 base and J 4 bases, with 14 bases left between them. Germline V gives CDR1 SGHDN, CDR2 FVKESK. CDR3 in amino acids: CASSQGTSLTYEQYF. CDR3 coding DNA: TGTGCCAGCAGCCAAGGTACATCTTTGACTTACGAGCAGTACTTC.

The chain has TRBV6-5 and TRBJ1-4; perhaps TRBD1 as D (5 bases). Germline V gives CDR1 MNHEY, CDR2 SVGAGI. The germline V and J ends were trimmed by 2 bases and 4 bases, with 11 bases remaining between them. This CDR3 comprises 15 residues. The CDR3 coding sequence is TGTGCCAGCAGTTACGGAACTCAGGGTAATGAAAAACTGTTTTTT. This sequence encodes CASSYGTQGNEKLFF.

The chain carries TRBV7-9 and TRBJ2-7; 11 bases are shared with TRBD1. V shed 5 bases and J 6 bases; nucleotides not matched to a gene: 6. Per the germline V gene, CDR1 is SEHNR and CDR2 is FQNEAQ (reference sequence). The CDR3 sequence is 14 residues long. This chain's CDR3 is CASSTGQGDGEQYF. For the CDR3, the DNA is TGTGCCAGCAGCACGGGACAGGGGGATGGCGAGCAGTACTTC. The full variable domain, its missing parts supplied by reference TRBV7-9 and TRBJ2-7, is DTGVSQNPRHKITKRGQNVTFRCDPISEHNRLYWYRQTLGQGPEFLTYFQNEAQLEKSRLLSDRFSAERPKGSFSTLEIQRTEQGDSAMYLCASSTGQGDGEQYFGPGTRLTVT.

Note on this clone: The same CDR3 is also encoded by other DNA sequences in this sample. The V and J genes are TRBV29-1 and TRBJ2-7, with D maybe TRBD1 (5 bases). With 3 bases removed from V and 2 bases from J, the gap between germline ends came to 8 bases. CDR3 length: 12 amino acids. Germline CDR1 reads SQVTM; CDR2 reads ANQGSEA. The chain's CDR3 is CSVEGRAYEQYF. CDR3 coding DNA: TGCAGCGTTGAGGGCAGGGCCTACGAGCAGTACTTC.

This sequence joins TRBV5-6 and TRBJ2-3; 9 positions agree with TRBD2. The CDR3 extends over 16 amino acids. V was pared by 1 base and J by 4 bases, with 7 bases of the junction left unmatched. Germline CDR1 is SGHDT and CDR2 is YYEEEE. CDR3: CASSLRAVAGADTQYF. CDR3 in DNA: TGTGCCAGCAGCTTGCGGGCAGTAGCGGGAGCAGATACGCAGTATTTT.

In its sample, this clone was seen a few times. This same CDR3 is encoded by further DNA sequences in the sample. The chain has TRBV29-1 and TRBJ1-3; D uncertain. The CDR3 sequence is 12 residues long. From germline, CDR1 is SQVTM and CDR2 ANQGSEA. V was cut by 6 bases and J by 0 bases, with 6 bases left in between. The CDR3 here is CSVGLSGNTIYF. CDR3 DNA sequence: TGCAGCGTCGGCCTCTCTGGAAACACCATATATTTT.

Comment on this clone: Other nucleotide sequences from this sample produce the same CDR3. The CDR3 region is CASSIGAGGVYEQYF. CDR3 sequence (DNA): TGTGCCAGTAGTATTGGAGCGGGAGGTGTGTACGAGCAGTACTTC. This chain connects TRBV19 to TRBJ2-7; 9 nucleotides agree with TRBD2. The CDR3 has 15 amino acids. Germline trimming cut 3 bases from V and 4 bases from J; bases unmatched to any gene: 7. CDR1 LNHDA and CDR2 SQIVND come from the germline V gene (reference sequence).

J is TRBJ2-5 and V is TRBV5-8, with D hard to call. Trimming took off 2 bases at V and 5 bases at J, with 10 bases between the two ends. This CDR3 region has 13 residues. Per the germline V gene, CDR1 is SGHTS and CDR2 is YDEGEE. CDR3 protein: CASSFTPLETQYF. CDR3 nucleotides: TGTGCCAGCAGCTTTACGCCCCTGGAGACCCAGTACTTC.

The chain uses TRBV11-2 and TRBJ2-7, with D possibly matching TRBD1 (6 bases). CDR3 length: 14 residues. V shed 5 bases and J shed 6 bases, with 17 bases lying between them. Germline CDR1 SGHAT, CDR2 FQNNGV. The CDR3, as DNA: TGTGCCAGCAGCCGTTGGACAGAAACAACCGAGCAGTACTTC. Translating it yields CASSRWTETTEQYF.

V gene TRBV27 combines with J gene TRBJ1-5; 8 bases agree with TRBD1. CDR1 is MNHEY and CDR2 is SMNVEV in the germline V gene (reference sequence). The CDR3 covers 17 residues. Trimming removed 7 bases from V and 0 bases from J; junction bases left unmatched: 11. The CDR3 region is CASKRGDRFGSNQPQHF. CDR3 bases: TGTGCCAGCAAAAGAGGGGACAGGTTCGGTAGCAATCAGCCCCAGCATTTT.

The chain couples TRBV29-1 to TRBJ1-4, with 7 nucleotides matching TRBD1. The germline V gene has CDR1 SQVTM and CDR2 ANQGSEA. Losses at the gene ends were 4 bases for V and 13 bases for J; bases not matched to a gene: 12. There are 13 residues in the CDR3. The CDR3 spells CSVVGTDESRLFF. CDR3 in DNA: TGCAGCGTTGTCGGGACAGATGAAAGTAGACTGTTTTTT. The full variable domain, completed using reference TRBV29-1 and TRBJ1-4, is SAVISQKPSRDICQRGTSLTIQCQVDSQVTMMFWYRQQPGQSLTLIATANQGSEATYESGFVIDKFPISRPNLTFSTLTVSNMSPEDSSIYLCSVVGTDESRLFFGSGTQLSVL.

This chain joins TRBV2 and TRBJ2-1, with 7 bases that match TRBD2. CDR1 is SNHLY and CDR2 is FYNNEI in the germline V gene. This CDR3 has 13 residues. V lost 11 bases, J lost 7 bases, and 11 bases stayed unmatched. The CDR3 nucleotides are TGTGCCGGGGGAGGGACTTTTACTAATGAGCAGTTCTTC. Protein: CAGGGTFTNEQFF.

The chain carries TRBV27 and TRBJ2-5, with D tentatively TRBD1 (5 bases). The CDR3 has 14 residues. The germline V gene encodes CDR1 MNHEY and CDR2 SMNVEV (reference sequence). Trimming pared 3 bases from V and 3 bases from J, leaving 11 bases between. CDR3 residues: CASSLNGQEETQYF. CDR3 sequence (DNA): TGTGCCAGCAGTTTGAATGGACAAGAAGAGACCCAGTACTTC.

The chain is built from TRBV7-9 and TRBJ1-1, with 10 nucleotides matching TRBD1. Germline V gene data show CDR1 as SEHNR and CDR2 as FQNEAQ (reference sequence). Germline trimming cut 2 bases from V and 0 bases from J; bases unmatched to any gene: 9. CDR3 length: 18 amino acids. In DNA form, the CDR3 reads TGTGCCAGCAGCTTATCGAGAAGAGACAGGGGGCTGAACACTGAAGCTTTCTTT. Its protein is CASSLSRRDRGLNTEAFF.

The chain links TRBV27 to TRBJ1-2, with D hard to call. The CDR3 covers 13 residues. Germline V CDR1 and CDR2: MNHEY, SMNVEV (reference sequence). Deletions cut 6 bases from V and 7 bases from J, with 15 bases between. CDR3 protein: CASSLGRSSGYTF. The CDR3 region has the DNA TGTGCCAGCAGCTTAGGCAGGAGTTCTGGCTACACCTTC.

The chain uses TRBV15 and TRBJ1-1; D is undetermined. Between the trimmed V and J ends, which lost 4 bases and 7 bases, there was a span of 13 bases. This CDR3 is built from 13 residues. CDR1 LNHNV and CDR2 YYDKDF come from the germline V gene (reference sequence). The CDR3 bases are TGTGCCACCAGCATTGGAGAAGGAGATGAAGCTTTCTTT. Translating it yields CATSIGEGDEAFF.